A selection of T cell receptor beta chains follows, all from one sample in a study of T cells in Graves' hyperthyroidism and ophthalmopathy. TCRdb analysed the multiplex PCR reads with MiXCR anew, one entry per CDR3 protein. Seen here are 500,000 to 600,000 distinct CDR3 sequences, around 42% observed once, and the top ten hold around 7.7%. Sequencing input: peripheral blood or thyroid tissue (not recorded which). These receptors all stem from a woman in her late teens or twenties with Graves' hyperthyroidism. Both conserved end residues are part of each CDR3. The order of the fields is J gene, V gene, D gene, clone size, CDR3 protein, CDR3 DNA. A D gene is named only where the DNA matches it firmly. The size of a clone is reported for some rows only, either as once, few or many, or as a class for expanded clones.

TRBJ1-2 TRBV2 TRBD1 few CASTGTDYGYTF TGTGCCAGCACTGGGACAGACTATGGCTACACCTTC
TRBJ1-4 TRBV7-9 TRBD1 - CASSLAGQGMDEKLFF TGTGCCAGCAGCTTAGCTGGACAGGGGATGGATGAAAAACTGTTTTTT
TRBJ2-7 TRBV7-9 - many CASSPSLFGSYEQYF TGTGCCAGCAGCCCTAGTTTATTCGGCTCCTACGAGCAGTACTTC
TRBJ1-2 TRBV5-8 - few CASSLSADYGHTF TGTGCCAGCAGCTTGTCAGCGGACTATGGCCACACCTTC
TRBJ2-2 TRBV5-4 - many CASSLAGSGNTGELFF TGTGCCAGCAGCTTGGCCGGTAGCGGTAACACCGGGGAGCTGTTTTTT
TRBJ1-2 TRBV7-9 TRBD1 many CASSLGTGGSWYGYTF TGTGCCAGCAGCTTAGGAACAGGGGGGAGTTGGTATGGCTACACCTTC
TRBJ2-2 TRBV20-1 - once CSARDGFGELFF TGCAGTGCTAGAGATGGGTTTGGGGAGCTGTTTTTT
TRBJ1-1 TRBV6-2/TRBV6-3 TRBD1 - CASSYHHRGRAEAFF TGTGCCAGCAGTTACCACCACAGGGGGCGGGCTGAAGCTTTCTTT
TRBJ1-2 TRBV4-3 TRBD1 - CASSQDRQGAVGGYTF TGCGCCAGCAGCCAAGATCGTCAGGGGGCAGTCGGTGGCTACACCTTC
TRBJ1-5 TRBV19 - many CASSNEKDQPQHF TGTGCCAGTAGTAACGAGAAGGATCAGCCCCAGCATTTT
TRBJ2-7 TRBV12-3/TRBV12-4 - many CASRARGTSGKQYF TGTGCCAGCAGAGCTCGTGGCACGTCGGGGAAGCAGTACTTC
TRBJ1-2 TRBV2 TRBD1 once CATSTEGQGHGYTF TGTGCCACATCGACGGAGGGACAGGGCCATGGCTACACCTTC
TRBJ2-7 TRBV20-1 TRBD2 - CSARDLAGYEQYF TGCAGTGCTAGAGATCTAGCGGGATACGAGCAGTACTTC
TRBJ1-1 TRBV5-5 - many CASIPWGQGLNTEAFF TGTGCCAGCATCCCCTGGGGGCAGGGTTTGAACACTGAAGCTTTCTTT